This TCR beta chain was retrieved from a study of blood T cell repertoires in COVID-19. Across the whole study: Sources were T cells, B-cell-depleted T cells, or PBMCs; the material itself was cDNA or gDNA.

In the authors' workflow: By means of reference gene primer amplification, nucleated cell counts were estimated. Assay used: immunoSEQ multiplex PCR; TCRdb lists only in-frame clones, some missing. V and J calls and clone size are as listed in that table; D and trimming were resolved from the DNA. The sample lists about 140,000 clones, around 80% occurring once. Recruits, aged roughly 18 to 100 years, lived in 24 US areas. Participants classified as exposed had met a COVID-19 case within 2 weeks before study entry. Germline V CDR1 and CDR2: SGHNT, YENEEA. Trimming at V came to 3 bases and at J to 5 bases, leaving 4 bases not matched to a gene. The CDR3 has 16 residues.

The chain recombines TRBV11-3 with TRBJ2-3; 14 bases line up with TRBD2. The sample comprised PBMCs or T cells enriched from blood (not recorded which). This receptor was taken from a woman younger than 30 who had been exposed to COVID-19. CDR3 bases: TGTGCCAGCAGCTTGGGACTAGCGGGGGAGGGAGATACGCAGTATTTT. Protein sequence: CASSLGLAGEGDTQYF.